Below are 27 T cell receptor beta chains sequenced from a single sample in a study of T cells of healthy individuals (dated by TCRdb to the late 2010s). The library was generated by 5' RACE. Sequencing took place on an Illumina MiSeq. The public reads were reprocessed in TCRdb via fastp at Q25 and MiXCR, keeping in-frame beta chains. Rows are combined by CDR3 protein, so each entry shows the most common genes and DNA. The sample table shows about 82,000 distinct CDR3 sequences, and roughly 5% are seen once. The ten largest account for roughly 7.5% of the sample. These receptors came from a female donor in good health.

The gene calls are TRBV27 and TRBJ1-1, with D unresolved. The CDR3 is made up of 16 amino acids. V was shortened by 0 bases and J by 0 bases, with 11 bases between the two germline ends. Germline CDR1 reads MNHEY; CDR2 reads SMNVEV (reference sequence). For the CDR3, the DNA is TGTGCCAGCAGTTTATCAGCCAGGATCTTGAACACTGAAGCTTTCTTT. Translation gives CASSLSARILNTEAFF.

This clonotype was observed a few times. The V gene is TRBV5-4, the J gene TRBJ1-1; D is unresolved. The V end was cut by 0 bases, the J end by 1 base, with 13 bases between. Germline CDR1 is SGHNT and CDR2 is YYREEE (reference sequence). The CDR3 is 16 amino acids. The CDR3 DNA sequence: TGTGCCAGCAGCTTGGCATTGGACTTTACGAACACTGAAGCTTTCTTT. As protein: CASSLALDFTNTEAFF.

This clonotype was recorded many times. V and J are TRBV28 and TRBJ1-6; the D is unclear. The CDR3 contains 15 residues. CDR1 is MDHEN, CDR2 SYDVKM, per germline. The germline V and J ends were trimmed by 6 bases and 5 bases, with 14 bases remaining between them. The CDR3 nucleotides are TGTGCCAGCAGCCCTCGGGCGCAACATAATTCACCCCTCCACTTT. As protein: CASSPRAQHNSPLHF.

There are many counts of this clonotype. DNA of the CDR3: TGCGCCAGCAGCCTGCAGGGGTACGAGCAGTACTTC. Its translation is CASSLQGYEQYF. This sequence joins TRBV5-1 and TRBJ2-7, with a weak D call TRBD1 (6 bases). V was trimmed by 4 bases and J by 4 bases, leaving 9 bases between them. CDR1 and CDR2 (germline): SGHRS, YFSETQ. The CDR3 covers 12 residues.

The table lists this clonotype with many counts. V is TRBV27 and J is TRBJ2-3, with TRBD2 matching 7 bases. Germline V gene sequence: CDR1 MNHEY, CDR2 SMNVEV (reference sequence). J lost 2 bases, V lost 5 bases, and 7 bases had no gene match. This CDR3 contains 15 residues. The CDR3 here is CASSPLAELTDTQYF. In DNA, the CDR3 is TGTGCCAGCAGTCCCCTAGCGGAGCTCACAGATACGCAGTATTTT.

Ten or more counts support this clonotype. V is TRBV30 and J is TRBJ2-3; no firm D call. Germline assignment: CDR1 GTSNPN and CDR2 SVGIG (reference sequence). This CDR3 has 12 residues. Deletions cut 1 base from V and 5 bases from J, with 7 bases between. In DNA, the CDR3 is TGTGCCTGGAGTGGGATGCGAGATACGCAGTATTTT. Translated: CAWSGMRDTQYF.

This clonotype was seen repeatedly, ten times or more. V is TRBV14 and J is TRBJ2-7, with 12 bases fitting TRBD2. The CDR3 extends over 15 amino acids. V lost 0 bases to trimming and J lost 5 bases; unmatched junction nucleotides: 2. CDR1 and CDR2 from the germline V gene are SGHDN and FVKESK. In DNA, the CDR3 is TGTGCCAGCAGCCAAGATCGACTAGCGGGAGACGAGCAGTACTTC. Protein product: CASSQDRLAGDEQYF.

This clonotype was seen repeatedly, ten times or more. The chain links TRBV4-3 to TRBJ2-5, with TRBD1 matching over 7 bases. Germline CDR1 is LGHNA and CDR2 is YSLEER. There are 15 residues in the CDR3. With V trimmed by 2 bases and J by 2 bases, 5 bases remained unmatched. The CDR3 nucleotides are TGCGCCAGCAGCCAATCAGGGGGATCTCAAGAGACCCAGTACTTC. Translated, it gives CASSQSGGSQETQYF.

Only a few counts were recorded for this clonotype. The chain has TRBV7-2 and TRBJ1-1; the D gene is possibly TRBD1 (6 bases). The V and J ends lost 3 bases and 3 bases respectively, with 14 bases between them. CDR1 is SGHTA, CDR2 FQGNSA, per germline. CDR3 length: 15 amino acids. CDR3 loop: CASSFTGLGDTEAFF. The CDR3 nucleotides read TGTGCCAGCAGCTTTACAGGGTTAGGGGACACTGAAGCTTTCTTT.

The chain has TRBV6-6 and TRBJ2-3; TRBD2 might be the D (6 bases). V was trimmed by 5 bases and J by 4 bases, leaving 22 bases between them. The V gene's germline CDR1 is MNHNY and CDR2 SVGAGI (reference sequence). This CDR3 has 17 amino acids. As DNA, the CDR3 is TGTGCCAGCAGTGGGGCTCGGCGGGAACCCACCGCAGATACGCAGTATTTT. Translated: CASSGARREPTADTQYF.

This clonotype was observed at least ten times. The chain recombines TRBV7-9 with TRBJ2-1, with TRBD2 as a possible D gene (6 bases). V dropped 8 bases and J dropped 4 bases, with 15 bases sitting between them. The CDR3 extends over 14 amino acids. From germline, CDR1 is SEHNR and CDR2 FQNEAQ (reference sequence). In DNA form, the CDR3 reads TGTGCCAGCCGGCCACGGGAGACGTACAATGAGCAGTTCTTC. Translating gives CASRPRETYNEQFF. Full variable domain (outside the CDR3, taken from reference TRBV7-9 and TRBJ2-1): DTGVSQNPRHKITKRGQNVTFRCDPISEHNRLYWYRQTLGQGPEFLTYFQNEAQLEKSRLLSDRFSAERPKGSFSTLEIQRTEQGDSAMYLCASRPRETYNEQFFGPGTRLTVL.

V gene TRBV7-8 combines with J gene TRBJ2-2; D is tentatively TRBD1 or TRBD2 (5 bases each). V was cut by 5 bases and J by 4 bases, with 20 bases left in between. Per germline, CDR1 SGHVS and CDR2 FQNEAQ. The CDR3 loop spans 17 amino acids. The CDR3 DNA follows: TGTGCCAGCAGCCTCCAGGGACCGGGCAGGGCCACCGGGGAGCTGTTTTTT. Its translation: CASSLQGPGRATGELFF.

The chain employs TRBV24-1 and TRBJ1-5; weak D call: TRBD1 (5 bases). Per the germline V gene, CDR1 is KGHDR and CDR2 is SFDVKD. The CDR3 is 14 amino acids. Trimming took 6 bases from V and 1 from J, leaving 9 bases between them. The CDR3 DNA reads TGTGCCACCAGTTCGGCAGGGAGCAATCAGCCCCAGCATTTT. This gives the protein CATSSAGSNQPQHF.

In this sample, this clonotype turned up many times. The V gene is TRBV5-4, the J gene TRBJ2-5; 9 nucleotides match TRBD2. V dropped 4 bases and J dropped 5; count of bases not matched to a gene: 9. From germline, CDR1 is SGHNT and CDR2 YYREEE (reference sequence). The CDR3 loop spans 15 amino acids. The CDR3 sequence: CASSPGGREGETQYF. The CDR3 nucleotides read TGTGCCAGCAGCCCCGGTGGGCGGGAGGGCGAGACCCAGTACTTC.

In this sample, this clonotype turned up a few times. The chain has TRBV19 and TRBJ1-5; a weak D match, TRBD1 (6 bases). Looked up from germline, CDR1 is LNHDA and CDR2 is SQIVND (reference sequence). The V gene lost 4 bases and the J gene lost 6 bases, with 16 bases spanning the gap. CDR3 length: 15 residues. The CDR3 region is CASSRPSTGGQPQHF. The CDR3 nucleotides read TGTGCCAGTAGTAGACCGTCGACAGGCGGTCAGCCCCAGCATTTT.

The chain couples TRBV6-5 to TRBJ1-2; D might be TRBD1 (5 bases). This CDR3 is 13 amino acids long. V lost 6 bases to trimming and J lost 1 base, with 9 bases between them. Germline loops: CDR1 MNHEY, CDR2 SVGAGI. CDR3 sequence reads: CASSSDSNYGYTF. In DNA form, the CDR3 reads TGTGCCAGCAGCTCCGACAGTAACTATGGCTACACCTTC.

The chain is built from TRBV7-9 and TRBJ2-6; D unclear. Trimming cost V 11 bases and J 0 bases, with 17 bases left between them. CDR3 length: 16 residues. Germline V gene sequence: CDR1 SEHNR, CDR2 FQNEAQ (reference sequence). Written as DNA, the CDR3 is TGTGCCGGCAAGAAGAGAGAATTCTCTGGGGCCAACGTCCTGACTTTC. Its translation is CAGKKREFSGANVLTF.

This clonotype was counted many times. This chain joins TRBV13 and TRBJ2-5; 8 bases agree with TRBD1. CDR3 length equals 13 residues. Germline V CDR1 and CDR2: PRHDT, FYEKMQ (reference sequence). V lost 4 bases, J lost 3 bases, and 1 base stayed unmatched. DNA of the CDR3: TGTGCCAGCAGCTCGGACAGGGAAGAGACCCAGTACTTC. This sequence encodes CASSSDREETQYF.

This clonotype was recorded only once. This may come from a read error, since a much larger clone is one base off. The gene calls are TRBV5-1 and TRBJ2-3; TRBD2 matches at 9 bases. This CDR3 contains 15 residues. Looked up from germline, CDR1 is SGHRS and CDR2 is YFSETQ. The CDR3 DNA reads TGCGTCAGCAGCCGTGGCGGGAGGGGCACAGATACGCAGTATTTT. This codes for CVSSRGGRGTDTQYF.

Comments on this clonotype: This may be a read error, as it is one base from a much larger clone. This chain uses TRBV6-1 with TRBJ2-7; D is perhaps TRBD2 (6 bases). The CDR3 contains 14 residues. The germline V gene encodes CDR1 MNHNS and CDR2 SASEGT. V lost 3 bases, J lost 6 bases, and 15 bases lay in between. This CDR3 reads CASSDPTGVCEQYF. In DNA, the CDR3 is TGTGCCAGCAGTGACCCCACGGGGGTCTGCGAGCAGTACTTC.

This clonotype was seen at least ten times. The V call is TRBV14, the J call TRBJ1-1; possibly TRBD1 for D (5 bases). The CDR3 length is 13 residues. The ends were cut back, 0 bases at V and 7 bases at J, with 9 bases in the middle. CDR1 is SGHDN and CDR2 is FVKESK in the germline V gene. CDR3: CASSQDSGFEAFF. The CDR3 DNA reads TGTGCCAGCAGCCAAGACTCAGGGTTTGAAGCTTTCTTT.

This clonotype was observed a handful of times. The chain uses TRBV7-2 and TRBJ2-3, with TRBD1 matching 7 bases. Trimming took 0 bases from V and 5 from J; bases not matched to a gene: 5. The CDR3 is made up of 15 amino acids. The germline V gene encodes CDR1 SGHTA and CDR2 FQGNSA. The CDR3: CASSLAGTVLDTQYF. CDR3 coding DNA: TGTGCCAGCAGCTTAGCGGGGACAGTGTTAGATACGCAGTATTTT.

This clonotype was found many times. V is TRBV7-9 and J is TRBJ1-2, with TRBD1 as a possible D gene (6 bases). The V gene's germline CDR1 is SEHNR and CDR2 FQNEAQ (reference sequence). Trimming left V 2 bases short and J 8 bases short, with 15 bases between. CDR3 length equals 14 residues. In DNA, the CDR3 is TGTGCCAGCAGCTTATCCGGGGGCGCGGCGGGCTACACCTTC. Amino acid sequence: CASSLSGGAAGYTF.

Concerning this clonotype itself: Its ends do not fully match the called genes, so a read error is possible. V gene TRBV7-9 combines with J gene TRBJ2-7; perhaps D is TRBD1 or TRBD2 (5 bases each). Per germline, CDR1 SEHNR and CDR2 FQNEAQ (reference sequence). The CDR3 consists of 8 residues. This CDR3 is CASSLGDF. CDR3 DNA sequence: TGTGCCAGCAGCTTGGGGGACTTC.

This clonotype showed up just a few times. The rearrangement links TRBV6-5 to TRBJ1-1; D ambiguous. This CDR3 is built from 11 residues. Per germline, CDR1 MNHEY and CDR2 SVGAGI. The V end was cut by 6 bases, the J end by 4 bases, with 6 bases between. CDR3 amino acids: CASREGTEAFF. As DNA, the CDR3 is TGTGCCAGCAGGGAGGGCACTGAAGCTTTCTTT.

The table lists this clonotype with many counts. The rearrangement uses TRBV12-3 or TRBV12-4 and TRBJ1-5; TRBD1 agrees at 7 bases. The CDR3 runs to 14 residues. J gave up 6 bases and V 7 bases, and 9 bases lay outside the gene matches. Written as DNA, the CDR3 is TGTGCCAGCACCTCAGGGGGGGCCGGTCAGCCCCAGCATTTT. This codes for CASTSGGAGQPQHF.

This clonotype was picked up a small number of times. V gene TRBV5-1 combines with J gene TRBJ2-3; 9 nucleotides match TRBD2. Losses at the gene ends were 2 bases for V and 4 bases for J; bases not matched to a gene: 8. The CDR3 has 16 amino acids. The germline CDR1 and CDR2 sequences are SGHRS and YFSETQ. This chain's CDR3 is CASSLPTGLAADTQYF. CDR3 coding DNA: TGCGCCAGCAGCTTACCCACGGGACTAGCCGCAGATACGCAGTATTTT.